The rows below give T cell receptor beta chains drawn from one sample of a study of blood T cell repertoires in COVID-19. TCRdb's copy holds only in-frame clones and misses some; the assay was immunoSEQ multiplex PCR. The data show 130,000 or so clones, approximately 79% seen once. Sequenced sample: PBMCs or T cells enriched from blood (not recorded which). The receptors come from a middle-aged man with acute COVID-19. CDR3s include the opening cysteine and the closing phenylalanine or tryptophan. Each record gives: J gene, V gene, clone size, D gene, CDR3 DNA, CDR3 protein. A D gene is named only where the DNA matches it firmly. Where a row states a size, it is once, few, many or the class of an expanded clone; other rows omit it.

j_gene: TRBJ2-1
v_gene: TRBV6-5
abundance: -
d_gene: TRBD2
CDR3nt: TGTGCCAGCACCAAAGGGGTAGCGGGAGACAATGAGCAGTTCTTC
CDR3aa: CASTKGVAGDNEQFF

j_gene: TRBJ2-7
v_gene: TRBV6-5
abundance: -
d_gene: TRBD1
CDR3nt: TGTGCCAGCAGGTTACAGGGGGCTAGCGAGCAGTACTTC
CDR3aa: CASRLQGASEQYF

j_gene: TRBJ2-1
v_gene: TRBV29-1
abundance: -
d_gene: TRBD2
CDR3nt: TGCAGCGTTGAACCCCGGGAGCGGGATGGAGGTCGGTTCTTC
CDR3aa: CSVEPRERDGGRFF

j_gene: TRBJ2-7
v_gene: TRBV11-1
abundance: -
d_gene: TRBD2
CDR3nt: TGTGCCAGCAGCTCTAGCGGGAATCCGTACGAGCAGTACTTC
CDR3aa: CASSSSGNPYEQYF

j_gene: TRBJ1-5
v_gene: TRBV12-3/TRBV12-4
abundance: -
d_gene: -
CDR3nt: TGTGCCAGCACCCCGGGGGGCGGGAAGGCCCAGCATTTT
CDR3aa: CASTPGGGKAQHF

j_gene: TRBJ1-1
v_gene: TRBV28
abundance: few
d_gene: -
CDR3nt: TGTGCCAGCAGCCGAAGCGATCTCGCCGAAGCTTTCTTT
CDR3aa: CASSRSDLAEAFF

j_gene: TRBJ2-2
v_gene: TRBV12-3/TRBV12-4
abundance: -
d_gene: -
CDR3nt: TGTGCCAGCAGTTTATACGGGGAGCTGTTTTTT
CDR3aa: CASSLYGELFF

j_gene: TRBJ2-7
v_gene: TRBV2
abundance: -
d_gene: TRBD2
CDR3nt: TGTGCCAGCAGTGACACCGGGAGGGGGAGCTCCTACGAGCAGTACTTC
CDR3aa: CASSDTGRGSSYEQYF

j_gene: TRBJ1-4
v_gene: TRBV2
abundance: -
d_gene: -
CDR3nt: TGTGCCAGCAGTACTATACGGGGGACTAATGAAAAACTGTTTTTT
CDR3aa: CASSTIRGTNEKLFF

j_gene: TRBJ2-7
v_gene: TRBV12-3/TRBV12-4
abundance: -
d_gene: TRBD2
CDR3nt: TGTGCCACCCAGGGTAGCGGGAACTACGAGCAGTACTTC
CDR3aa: CATQGSGNYEQYF

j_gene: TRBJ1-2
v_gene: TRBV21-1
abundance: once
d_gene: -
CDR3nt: TGTGCCAGCAGCAAAGTTGTGGGGCAGGGGGAAGGCTACACCTTC
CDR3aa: CASSKVVGQGEGYTF

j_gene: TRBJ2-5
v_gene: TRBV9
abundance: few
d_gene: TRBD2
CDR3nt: TGTGCCAGCAGCCCCGGACTAGCGGGGGCCCCGGGGACCCAGTACTTC
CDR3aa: CASSPGLAGAPGTQYF

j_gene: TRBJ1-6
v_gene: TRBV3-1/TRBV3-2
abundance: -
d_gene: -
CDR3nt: TGTGCCAGCAGCCAAGATGAGTTGGGACACGCTTCACCCCTCCACTTT
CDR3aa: CASSQDELGHASPLHF

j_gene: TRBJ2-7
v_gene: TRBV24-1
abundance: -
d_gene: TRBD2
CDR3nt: TGTGCCACCGGGACTAGCGGGAGTTACGAGCAGTACTTC
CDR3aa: CATGTSGSYEQYF

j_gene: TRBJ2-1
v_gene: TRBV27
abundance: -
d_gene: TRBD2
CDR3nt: TGTGCCAGCAGTCTGCTAGGGACTAGCGGGAAGAATGAGCAGTTCTTC
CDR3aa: CASSLLGTSGKNEQFF

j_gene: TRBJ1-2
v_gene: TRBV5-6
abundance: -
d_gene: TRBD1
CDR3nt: TGTGCCAGCAGCTTAGGACAGGCGCCCTATGGCTACACCTTC
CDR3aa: CASSLGQAPYGYTF

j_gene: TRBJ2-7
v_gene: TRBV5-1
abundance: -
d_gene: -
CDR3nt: TGCGCCAGCAGCTTGGACAGCACCTACGAGCAGTACTTC
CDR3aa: CASSLDSTYEQYF

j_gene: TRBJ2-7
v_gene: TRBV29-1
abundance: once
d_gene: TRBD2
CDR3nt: TGCAGCGTTTTGGGACTAGCCGCCGAGCAGTACTTC
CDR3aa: CSVLGLAAEQYF

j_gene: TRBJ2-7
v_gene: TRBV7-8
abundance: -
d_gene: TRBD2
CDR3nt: TGTGCCAGCAGCCCAGTCGGACTAGCGGGGGGCCATTACGAGCAGTACTTC
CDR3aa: CASSPVGLAGGHYEQYF

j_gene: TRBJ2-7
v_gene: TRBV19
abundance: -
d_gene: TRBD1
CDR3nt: TGTGCCAGTAGACCCGCTCGGGACAGGGTGAACGAGCAGTACTTC
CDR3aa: CASRPARDRVNEQYF

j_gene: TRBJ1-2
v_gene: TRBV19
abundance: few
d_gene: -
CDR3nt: TGTGCCAGTAGTATAACTCAAGCGGGACACTTTTCTTTTAGCTATGGCTACACCTTC
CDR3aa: CASSITQAGHFSFSYGYTF

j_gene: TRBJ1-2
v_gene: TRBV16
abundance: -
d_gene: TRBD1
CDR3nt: TGTGCCAGCAGCCCGACAGGGGACGGCTACACCTTC
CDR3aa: CASSPTGDGYTF

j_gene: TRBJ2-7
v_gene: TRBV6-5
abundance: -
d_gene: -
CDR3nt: TGTGCCAGCAGCGGACAGACTACCTACGAGCAGTACTTC
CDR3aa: CASSGQTTYEQYF

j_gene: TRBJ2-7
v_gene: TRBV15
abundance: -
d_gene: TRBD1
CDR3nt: TGTGCCACCAGCAGAGACGCTGGACAGGGCTGGGAGCAGTACTTC
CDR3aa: CATSRDAGQGWEQYF

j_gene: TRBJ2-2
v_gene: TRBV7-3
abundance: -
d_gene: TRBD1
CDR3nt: TGTGCCAGCAGCCCATTGGGGACAGCCACCGGGGAGCTGTTTTTT
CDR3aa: CASSPLGTATGELFF

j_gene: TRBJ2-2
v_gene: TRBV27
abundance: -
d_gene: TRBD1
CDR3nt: TGTGCCAGCATCCGAACAGGGGACACGAACACCGGGGAGCTGTTTTTT
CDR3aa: CASIRTGDTNTGELFF

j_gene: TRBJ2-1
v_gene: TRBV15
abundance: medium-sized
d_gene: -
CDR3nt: TGTGCCACCAGCAGCCCCGACAAACTCTCCTACAATGAGCAGTTCTTC
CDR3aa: CATSSPDKLSYNEQFF

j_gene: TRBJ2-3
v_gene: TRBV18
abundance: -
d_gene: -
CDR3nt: TGTGCCAGCTCACCGACAGGAATCACAGATACGCAGTATTTT
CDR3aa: CASSPTGITDTQYF

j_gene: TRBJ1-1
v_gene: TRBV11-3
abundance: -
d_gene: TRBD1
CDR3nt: TGTGCCAGCAGCTTACAGGGGGCGATGACTGAAGCTTTCTTT
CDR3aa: CASSLQGAMTEAFF

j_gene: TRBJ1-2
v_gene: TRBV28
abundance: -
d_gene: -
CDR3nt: TGTGCCAGCAGGGCGGGATTGACATCCTATGGCTACACCTTC
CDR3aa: CASRAGLTSYGYTF

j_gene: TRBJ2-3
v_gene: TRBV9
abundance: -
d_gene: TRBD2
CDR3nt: TGTGCCAGCAGCCCTCGGACTAGCGGGGGGCCGGATACGCAGTATTTT
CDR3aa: CASSPRTSGGPDTQYF

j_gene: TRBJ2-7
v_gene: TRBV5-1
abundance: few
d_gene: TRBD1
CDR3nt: TGCGCCAGCAGCTTGGGAGGACAGGGCCCCTACGAGCAGTACTTC
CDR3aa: CASSLGGQGPYEQYF

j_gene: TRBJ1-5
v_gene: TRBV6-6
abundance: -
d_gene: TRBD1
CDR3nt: TGTGCCAGCAGTAAGGGACAGGGAAGAGGCAATCAGCCCCAGCATTTT
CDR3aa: CASSKGQGRGNQPQHF

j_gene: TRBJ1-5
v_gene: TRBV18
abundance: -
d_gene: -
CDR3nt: TGTGCCAGCTCAGCAGGGGAGAATCAGCCCCAGCATTTT
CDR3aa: CASSAGENQPQHF

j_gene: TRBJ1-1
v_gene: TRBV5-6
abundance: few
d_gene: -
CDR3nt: TGTGCCAGCAGCGGGGGGTATACTGAAGCTTTCTTT
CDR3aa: CASSGGYTEAFF

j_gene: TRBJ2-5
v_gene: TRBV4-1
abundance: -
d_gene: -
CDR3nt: TGCGCCAGCAGCCCCGGTGCCAGGGCGATAGAGACCCAGTACTTC
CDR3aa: CASSPGARAIETQYF

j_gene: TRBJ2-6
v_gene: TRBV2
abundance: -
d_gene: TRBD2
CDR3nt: TGTGCCATCGGGGGGGCCTCCTCTGGGGCCAACGTCCTGACTTTC
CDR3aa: CAIGGASSGANVLTF